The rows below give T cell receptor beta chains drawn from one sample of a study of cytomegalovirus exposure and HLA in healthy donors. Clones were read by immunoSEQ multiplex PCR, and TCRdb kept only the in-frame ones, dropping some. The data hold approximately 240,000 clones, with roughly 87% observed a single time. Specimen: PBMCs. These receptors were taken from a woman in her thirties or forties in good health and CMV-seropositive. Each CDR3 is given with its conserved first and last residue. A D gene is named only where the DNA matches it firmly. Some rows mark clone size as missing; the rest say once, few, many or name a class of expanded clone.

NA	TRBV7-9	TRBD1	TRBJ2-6	TGTGCCAGCAGCACAAGAGACAGGGCTGGGGCCAACGTCCTGACTTTC	CASSTRDRAGANVLTF
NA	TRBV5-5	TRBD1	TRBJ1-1	TGTGCCAGCAGCTTACAGGGGGGGGCTGAAGCTTTCTTT	CASSLQGGAEAFF
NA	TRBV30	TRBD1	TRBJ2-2	TGTGCCTGGAGCCCAGACAGGGTTGGGGACACCGGGGAGCTGTTTTTT	CAWSPDRVGDTGELFF
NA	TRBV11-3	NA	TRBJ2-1	TGTGCCAGCAGCTCGAGCTCCTACAATGAGCAGTTCTTC	CASSSSSYNEQFF
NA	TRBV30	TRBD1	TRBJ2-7	TGTGCCTGGAGCCTGGGACAGGGGGGCTCCTACGAGCAGTACTTC	CAWSLGQGGSYEQYF
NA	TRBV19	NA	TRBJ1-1	TGTGCCAGTAGGACAGGTTTCACTGAAGCTTTCTTT	CASRTGFTEAFF
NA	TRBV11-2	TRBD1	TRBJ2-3	TGTGCCAGCAGTCTCCGGGACAGGGTAACAGATACGCAGTATTTT	CASSLRDRVTDTQYF
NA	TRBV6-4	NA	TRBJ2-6	TGTGCCAGCAGTATACCGGGACGGGACTTCTTCAGCTCTGGGGCCAACGTCCTGACTTTC	CASSIPGRDFFSSGANVLTF
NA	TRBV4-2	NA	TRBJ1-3	TGTGCCAGCAGCCAAGAAGCATCCCCCGAAACGGGTCGAGCCATATATTTT	CASSQEASPETGRAIYF
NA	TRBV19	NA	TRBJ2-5	TGTGCCAGTAGTATGGTGACAGACCAAGAGACCCAGTACTTC	CASSMVTDQETQYF
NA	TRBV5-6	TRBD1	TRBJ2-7	TGTGCCAGCAGCCCTACCGGGACAGGCAACTACGAGCAGTACTTC	CASSPTGTGNYEQYF
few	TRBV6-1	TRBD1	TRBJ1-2	TGTGCCAGCACCATAAGACTAGGGGGCTCAGGCTACACCTTC	CASTIRLGGSGYTF
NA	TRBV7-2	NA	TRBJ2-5	TGTGCCAGCGCTCCTGCGGCGGGCGAGACCCAGTACTTC	CASAPAAGETQYF
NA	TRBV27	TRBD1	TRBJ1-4	TGTGCCAGCAGCACTCCGGGACAGGGTAATGAAAAACTGTTTTTT	CASSTPGQGNEKLFF
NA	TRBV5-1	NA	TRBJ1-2	TGCGCCAGCAGCTTGGTAGGGGCCTATGGCTACACCTTC	CASSLVGAYGYTF
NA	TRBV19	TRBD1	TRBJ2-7	TGTGCCAGTAGTATTGGGGACAGGGTACACGAGCAGTACTTC	CASSIGDRVHEQYF
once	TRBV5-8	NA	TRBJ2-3	TGTGCCAGCAGCTTAGTGGGCAGCGATACGCAGTATTTT	CASSLVGSDTQYF
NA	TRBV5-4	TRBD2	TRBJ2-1	TGTGCCAGCAGCCCTTTGTTTACTAGCGGAGGCCCCAATGAGCAGTTCTTC	CASSPLFTSGGPNEQFF
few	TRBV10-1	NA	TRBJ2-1	TGCGCCAGCAGTGAGACAGGGTCAGAGGACGTCTGCAATGAGCAGTTCTTC	CASSETGSEDVCNEQFF
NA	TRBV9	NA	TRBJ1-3	TGTGCCAGCAGCGTAGGGAAAGCGAGTAGCTCTGGAAACACCATATATTTT	CASSVGKASSSGNTIYF
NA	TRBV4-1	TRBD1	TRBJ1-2	TGCGCCAGCAGCCAAGTGGGACAGCTAAACTATGGCTACACCTTC	CASSQVGQLNYGYTF
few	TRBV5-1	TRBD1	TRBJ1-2	TGCGCCAGCAGGGGACAGGGTCTTTACGGCTACACCTTC	CASRGQGLYGYTF
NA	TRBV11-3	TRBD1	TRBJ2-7	TGTGCCAGCAGCCGACAGGGGATGGAATACGAGCAGTACTTC	CASSRQGMEYEQYF
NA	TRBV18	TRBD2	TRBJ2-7	TGTGCCAGCTCACCGAACAGCGGGGCCACCTACGAGCAGTACTTC	CASSPNSGATYEQYF
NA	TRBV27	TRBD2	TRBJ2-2	TGTGCCAGCAGTCGCGGACTAGCGGGAGCGGGCACCGGGGAGCTGTTTTTT	CASSRGLAGAGTGELFF
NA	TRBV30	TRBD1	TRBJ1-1	TGTGCCTGGAGAGGACAGGGGAGGAACACTGAAGCTTTCTTT	CAWRGQGRNTEAFF
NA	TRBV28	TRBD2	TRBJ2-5	TGTGCCAGCAGTACCCTGACTAGCAGGTTCGAGACCCAGTACTTC	CASSTLTSRFETQYF
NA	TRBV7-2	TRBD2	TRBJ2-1	TGTGCCAGCAGCTTAGATCGCGGGAGGACAACAGCTGAGCAGTTCTTC	CASSLDRGRTTAEQFF
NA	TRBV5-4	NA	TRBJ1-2	TGTGCCAGCAGGGGCTGGAGGGAGGGGATCTATGGCTACACCTTC	CASRGWREGIYGYTF
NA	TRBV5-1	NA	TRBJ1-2	TGCGCCGGCAGGGACGAGGGTCCCTATGGCTACACCTTC	CAGRDEGPYGYTF
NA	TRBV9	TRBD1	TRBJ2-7	TGTGCCAGCAGCGCCCCCGGGACAGCCTCTTTTTCGGAGCAGTACTTC	CASSAPGTASFSEQYF
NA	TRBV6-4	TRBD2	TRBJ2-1	TGTGCCACAGGTGGGGGGGAGATAATGAATGAGCAGTTCTTC	CATGGGEIMNEQFF
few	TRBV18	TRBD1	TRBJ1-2	TGTGCCAGCTCCCAGGGACAGCAGGAGATCTATGGCTACACCTTC	CASSQGQQEIYGYTF
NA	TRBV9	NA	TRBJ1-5	TGTGCCAGCAGCGCGGCCGGGGGGCAGCCCCAGCATTTT	CASSAAGGQPQHF
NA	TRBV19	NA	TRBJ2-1	TGTGCCAGTAGTCCCTACTGGGGGGACAGACAAATTTACAATGAGCAGTTCTTC	CASSPYWGDRQIYNEQFF
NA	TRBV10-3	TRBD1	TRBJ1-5	TGTGCCATCAGTGGCGGACAGGGGGGCGGCAATCAGCCCCAGCATTTT	CAISGGQGGGNQPQHF
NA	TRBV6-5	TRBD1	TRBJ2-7	TGTGCCAGCAGATTCATACAGGGGGAGGTTGAGTACTTC	CASRFIQGEVEYF
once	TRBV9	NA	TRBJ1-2	TGTGCCAGCAGCGTTACAGGGCCCTCGGGGAACTATGGCTACACCTTC	CASSVTGPSGNYGYTF
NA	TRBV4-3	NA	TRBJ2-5	TGCGCCAGCAGCCTACAACAGGGCTTTGGGGAGACCCAGTACTTC	CASSLQQGFGETQYF
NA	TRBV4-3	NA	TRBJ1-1	TGCGCCAGCAGCCAATCGGTGAGTCTTGTTGAAGCTTTCTTT	CASSQSVSLVEAFF
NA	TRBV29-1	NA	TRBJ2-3	TGCAGCGTTGAAAAGGGAGACTTCACAGATACGCAGTATTTT	CSVEKGDFTDTQYF
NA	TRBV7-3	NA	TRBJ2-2	TGTGCCAGCAGCTTAACCCGCGTCGCGAACACCGGGGAGCTGTTTTTT	CASSLTRVANTGELFF
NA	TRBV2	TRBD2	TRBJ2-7	TGTGCCAGCAGTGCCTCCCTGGGCGGGAGTCTATCCTACGAGCAGTACTTC	CASSASLGGSLSYEQYF
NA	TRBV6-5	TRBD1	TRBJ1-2	TGTGCCAGCAGTAACCACAGGGGTGATGGCTACACCTTC	CASSNHRGDGYTF
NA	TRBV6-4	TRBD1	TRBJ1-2	TGTGCCAGCAGTGCTTCCGGGACAGATGGCTACACCTTC	CASSASGTDGYTF
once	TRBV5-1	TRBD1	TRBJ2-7	TGCGCCAGCAAAGGACAGGGGGACTCCTACGAGCAGTACTTC	CASKGQGDSYEQYF
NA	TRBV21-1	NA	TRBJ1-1	TGTGCCAGCAGCAGAACAGGGGGGTTGAACACTGAAGCTTTCTTT	CASSRTGGLNTEAFF
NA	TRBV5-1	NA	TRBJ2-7	TGCGCCAGCAGCAGTCAGGGCTACGAGCAGTACTTC	CASSSQGYEQYF
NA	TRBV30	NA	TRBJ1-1	TGTGCCTTATCAGGGGCCATGAACACTGAAGCTTTCTTT	CALSGAMNTEAFF
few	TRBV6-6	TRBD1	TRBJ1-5	TGTGCCAGCAGTTTCCGTCCGGGACAGCACAATCAGCCCCAGCATTTT	CASSFRPGQHNQPQHF
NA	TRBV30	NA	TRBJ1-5	TGTGCCTGGAGTGTCGGGAATAGCAATCAGCCCCAGCATTTT	CAWSVGNSNQPQHF
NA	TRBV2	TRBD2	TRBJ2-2	TGTGCCAGCAGACGGGGACTAGCGGGTACCCCCGGGGAGCTGTTTTTT	CASRRGLAGTPGELFF
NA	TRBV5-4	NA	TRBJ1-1	TGTGCCAGCAGCTCCGGGACATCGGTCATGAACACTGAAGCTTTCTTT	CASSSGTSVMNTEAFF
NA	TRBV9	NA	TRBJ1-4	TGTGCCAGCAGCCAACGCGGGGGTGTGGAGGGTGAAAAACTGTTTTTT	CASSQRGGVEGEKLFF
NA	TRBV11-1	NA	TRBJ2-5	TGTGCCAGCAGCTTCGAAGGAGGGGAGGAGACCCAGTACTTC	CASSFEGGEETQYF